One sample yielded the 4 T cell receptor beta chains listed below, sequenced in a study of shared clonotypes between healthy human individuals. The naive CD8 subset, CD45RO-negative cells positively selected for CCR7, excluded terminally differentiated effector memory CD45RA+ cells. This table comes from immunoSEQ multiplex PCR, and its TCRdb copy is limited to in-frame clones, with some not included. The table records about 2.2 million clones, 85% to 95% of them present only once. Sequenced: naive CD8+ T cells from PBMCs. These receptors all come from a man between 18 and 29 years old in good health. Some clones in this sample may be carry-over from other donors' samples.

This rearrangement joins TRBV6-5 to TRBJ1-1, with unresolved D. The CDR3 covers 14 residues. V lost 3 bases and J 2 bases, leaving 10 bases between the germline ends. From germline, CDR1 is MNHEY and CDR2 SVGAGI. CDR3 DNA sequence: TGTGCCAGCAGTTATACGGCGGACAACACTGAAGCTTTCTTT. This translates into CASSYTADNTEAFF.

This rearrangement joins TRBV18 to TRBJ2-1, with D possibly being TRBD2 (6 bases). CDR1 KGHSH and CDR2 LQKENI come from the germline V gene. There are 14 residues in the CDR3. The V end lost 5 bases, the J end lost 6 bases, and 14 bases lay between the germline ends. The CDR3 DNA reads TGTGCCAGCTCAGACGATAGCGGAGCCAATGAGCAGTTCTTC. Translated: CASSDDSGANEQFF.

The chain links TRBV14 to TRBJ2-5; D perhaps matches TRBD2 (5 bases). This CDR3 contains 15 residues. The germline V gene encodes CDR1 SGHDN and CDR2 FVKESK. Trimming removed 1 base from V and 5 bases from J, with 14 bases in between. The CDR3 bases are TGTGCCAGCAGCCAAGGTGGAGCGCCGGGGGAGACCCAGTACTTC. It codes for CASSQGGAPGETQYF.

The chain links TRBV5-4 to TRBJ2-7; D tentatively reads TRBD1 or TRBD2 (5 bases each). V lost 2 bases and J lost 5, with 14 bases in between. Germline CDR1 SGHNT, CDR2 YYREEE (reference sequence). The CDR3 sequence is 14 residues long. The CDR3 loop reads CASSFPPRDHEQYF. CDR3 in DNA: TGTGCCAGCAGCTTTCCTCCCCGGGACCACGAGCAGTACTTC.